Following are 29 T cell receptor beta chains from one sample sequenced in a study of blood T cell repertoires in COVID-19. The repertoire was sequenced with immunoSEQ multiplex PCR; TCRdb's copy has only in-frame clones and lacks some. The data show a few hundred thousand clones, with 80% to 90% seen just once and 6.2% held by the top ten. Material: peripheral blood. The receptor set was obtained from a man in his sixties with acute or convalescent COVID-19.

The chain has TRBV6-5 and TRBJ2-7, with D maybe TRBD1 (5 bases). Germline lookup yields CDR1 MNHEY and CDR2 SVGAGI. CDR3 length equals 16 residues. Trimming stripped 0 bases from V and 0 bases from J, with 12 bases between. The CDR3 region has the DNA TGTGCCAGCAGTTACTCGACGGCAGGGAACTCCTACGAGCAGTACTTC. This sequence encodes CASSYSTAGNSYEQYF.

The chain carries TRBV11-2 and TRBJ2-5; D possibly corresponds to TRBD2 (6 bases). Trimming cost V 4 bases and J 3 bases, with 18 bases left between them. This CDR3 contains 16 residues. CDR1 and CDR2 (germline): SGHAT, FQNNGV. CDR3 amino acids: CASSSRLVGIKETQYF. The CDR3, as DNA: TGTGCCAGCAGCTCCCGACTAGTTGGGATTAAAGAGACCCAGTACTTC. Complete variable domain (other parts from reference TRBV11-2 and TRBJ2-5): EAGVAQSPRYKIIEKRQSVAFWCNPISGHATLYWYQQILGQGPKLLIQFQNNGVVDDSQLPKDRFSAERLKGVDSTLKIQPAKLEDSAVYLCASSSRLVGIKETQYFGPGTRLLVL.

The chain links TRBV28 to TRBJ1-2, with D uncertain. The germline V and J ends were trimmed by 6 bases and 8 bases, with 13 bases remaining between them. This CDR3 region has 12 residues. CDR1 MDHEN and CDR2 SYDVKM come from the germline V gene. This CDR3 reads CASRRTPAGYTF. CDR3 DNA sequence: TGTGCCAGCAGGAGGACTCCCGCCGGCTACACCTTC.

The chain recombines TRBV7-3 with TRBJ1-2, with 7 bases identical to TRBD1. Unmatched junction bases numbered 7, after V lost 5 bases and J lost 7 bases. Germline CDR1 SGHTA, CDR2 FQGTGA. This CDR3 contains 13 residues. As DNA, the CDR3 is TGTGCCAGCAGCCGGGGACAGTCGGCTGGCTACACCTTC. Translating it yields CASSRGQSAGYTF.

The chain carries TRBV4-3 and TRBJ1-2; D may be TRBD1 (5 bases). Germline V gene lookup returns CDR1 LGHNA and CDR2 YSLEER. V was trimmed by 3 bases and J by 4 bases, leaving 15 bases between them. The CDR3 extends over 15 amino acids. Here the CDR3 DNA reads TGCGCCAGCAGCCATACTTCGGGGGAAAGCTATGGCTACACCTTC. It translates to CASSHTSGESYGYTF.

This clone came up a few times. This chain links TRBV30 with TRBJ1-2; D is ambiguous. V gave up 7 bases and J gave up 5 bases, with 11 bases separating them. In germline, CDR1 is GTSNPN, CDR2 SVGIG (reference sequence). The CDR3 covers 11 residues. DNA for the CDR3: TGTGCCTTCATAAGAGGGTATGGCTACACCTTC. Residues: CAFIRGYGYTF.

V gene TRBV11-2 combines with J gene TRBJ2-2; 13 bases agree with TRBD2. The CDR3 is made up of 18 amino acids. V lost 5 bases and J lost 4; bases outside the gene matches: 10. The germline gives CDR1 SGHAT, CDR2 FQNNGV. CDR3: CASSPRLAGGGSTGELFF. CDR3 DNA sequence: TGTGCCAGCAGCCCCAGACTAGCGGGAGGTGGGAGCACCGGGGAGCTGTTTTTT.

The chain joins TRBV5-1 to TRBJ1-4; TRBD1 aligns across 11 bases. CDR1 SGHRS and CDR2 YFSETQ come from the germline V gene. The V segment lost 3 bases and the J segment 3 bases; nucleotides outside the gene matches: 4. This CDR3 is 16 amino acids long. CDR3: CASSSPGQGANEKLFF. In DNA form, the CDR3 reads TGCGCCAGCAGCTCGCCGGGACAGGGGGCTAATGAAAAACTGTTTTTT. The whole variable domain, remainder taken from reference TRBV5-1 and TRBJ1-4, is KAGVTQTPRYLIKTRGQQVTLSCSPISGHRSVSWYQQTPGQGLQFLFEYFSETQRNKGNFPGRFSGRQFSNSRSEMNVSTLELGDSALYLCASSSPGQGANEKLFFGSGTQLSVL.

J is TRBJ1-4 and V is TRBV4-1; TRBD1 agrees at 8 bases. Germline CDR1 MGHRA, CDR2 YSYEKL. This CDR3 spans 14 amino acids. Trimming took 6 bases from V and 5 from J; bases not matched to a gene: 5. For the CDR3, the DNA is TGCGCCAGCAGGCCGGGACAGGAAAATGAAAAACTGTTTTTT. Its translation is CASRPGQENEKLFF.

This chain links TRBV7-2 with TRBJ2-1; TRBD2 is a possible D gene (6 bases). Germline-derived CDR1 and CDR2 are SGHTA and FQGNSA. CDR3 length: 16 amino acids. The ends were cut back, 6 bases at V and 2 bases at J, with 17 bases in the middle. CDR3 amino acids: CASSPFAGTAYNEQFF. In DNA form, the CDR3 reads TGTGCCAGCAGTCCCTTCGCGGGGACTGCCTACAATGAGCAGTTCTTC.

The count of this clone is one. This sequence joins TRBV11-3 and TRBJ2-3, with 7 bases fitting TRBD2. The V and J ends lost 3 bases and 6 bases, in that order; junction bases with no gene match: 6. CDR3 length: 14 residues. Germline V gene data show CDR1 as SGHNT and CDR2 as YENEEA. CDR3 amino acids: CASSFEGGADTQYF. CDR3 DNA: TGTGCCAGCAGCTTCGAGGGAGGGGCCGATACGCAGTATTTT.

The chain combines TRBV5-1 with TRBJ2-7; 10 bases match TRBD2. Germline CDR1 and CDR2: SGHRS and YFSETQ. The J segment lost 5 bases and the V segment lost 7 bases, leaving 0 bases of the junction unmatched. This CDR3 region has 11 residues. CDR3 in DNA: TGCGCCAGCCTAGCGGGGGACGAGCAGTACTTC. Protein product: CASLAGDEQYF. The variable domain in full, completed from reference TRBV5-1 and TRBJ2-7, reads KAGVTQTPRYLIKTRGQQVTLSCSPISGHRSVSWYQQTPGQGLQFLFEYFSETQRNKGNFPGRFSGRQFSNSRSEMNVSTLELGDSALYLCASLAGDEQYFGPGTRLTVT.

V usage is TRBV5-5 and J usage is TRBJ1-3; D perhaps matches TRBD1 (6 bases). The V end was cut by 0 bases, the J end by 5 bases, with 9 bases between. The CDR3 has 14 residues. Germline V gene data show CDR1 as SGHKS and CDR2 as YYEKEE (reference sequence). The CDR3 sequence: CASSLGRGRNTIYF. The CDR3 DNA follows: TGTGCCAGCAGCTTGGGCAGGGGTAGAAACACCATATATTTT.

This chain uses TRBV18 with TRBJ2-1; 8 nucleotides match TRBD2. Looked up from germline, CDR1 is KGHSH and CDR2 is LQKENI. The CDR3 is 15 amino acids. The ends lost 3 bases at V and 8 bases at J; junction bases unmatched: 9. The CDR3 bases are TGTGCCAGCTCACCCCTAAGCGGGAGTCGCGATGAGCAGTTCTTC. Its protein is CASSPLSGSRDEQFF. Supplemented by reference TRBV18 and TRBJ2-1, the full variable domain reads NAGVMQNPRHLVRRRGQEARLRCSPMKGHSHVYWYRQLPEEGLKFMVYLQKENIIDESGMPKERFSAEFPKEGPSILRIQQVVRGDSAAYFCASSPLSGSRDEQFFGPGTRLTVL.

The CDR3 region is CASSSLSTSGRTDTQYF. In nucleotides, the CDR3 is TGTGCCAGCAGCTCCCTGTCGACTAGCGGGAGAACAGATACGCAGTATTTT. The chain combines TRBV11-3 with TRBJ2-3; TRBD2 matches 12 bases. This CDR3 is built from 17 residues. Germline lookup yields CDR1 SGHNT and CDR2 YENEEA. The V gene end was trimmed by 4 bases and the J gene end by 3 bases; junction bases not matched to a gene: 8.

The chain is built from TRBV7-3 and TRBJ2-3; the match to TRBD2 covers 9 bases. V lost 1 base and J lost 0; bases outside the gene matches: 11. This CDR3 is built from 19 residues. Germline V lookup: CDR1 SGHTA, CDR2 FQGTGA. CDR3 amino acids: CASSLSAGSGGFSTDTQYF. CDR3 DNA: TGTGCCAGCAGCTTAAGTGCGGGTAGCGGGGGATTCAGCACAGATACGCAGTATTTT.

V gene TRBV29-1 combines with J gene TRBJ2-1; 14 nucleotides line up with TRBD2. This CDR3 comprises 15 residues. V shed 4 bases and J 8 bases; nucleotides not matched to a gene: 7. Germline loops: CDR1 SQVTM, CDR2 ANQGSEA. Here the CDR3 DNA reads TGCAGCGTTGGAGGGACTAGCGGGAGTTGGGATGAGCAGTTCTTC. Translating gives CSVGGTSGSWDEQFF.

To note about this clone: Other DNA sequences in the same sample also yield this CDR3. The rearrangement joins TRBV30 to TRBJ1-5; 7 nucleotides align to TRBD1. Germline V gene lookup returns CDR1 GTSNPN and CDR2 SVGIG (reference sequence). V was pared by 1 base and J by 5 bases, with 2 bases of the junction left unmatched. The CDR3 runs to 13 residues. The DNA of the CDR3 is TGTGCCTGGAGTGGGGACAGAGATCAGCCCCAGCATTTT. As protein: CAWSGDRDQPQHF.

V usage is TRBV3-1 (or the pseudogene TRBV3-2) and J usage is TRBJ2-2; D call uncertain. The germline CDR1 and CDR2 sequences are LGHDT and YNNKEL (reference sequence). The CDR3 runs to 13 residues. Trimming took 2 bases from V and 3 from J, leaving 4 bases between them. For the CDR3, the DNA is TGTGCCAGCAGCCAACAGGACACCGGGGAGCTGTTTTTT. Translation: CASSQQDTGELFF.

The rearrangement links TRBV5-6 to TRBJ2-3; D uncertain. Trimming took off 4 bases at V and 0 bases at J, with 15 bases between the two ends. CDR3 size: 16 residues. Germline values: CDR1 SGHDT, CDR2 YYEEEE. For the CDR3, the DNA is TGTGCCAGCAGCCCCGTAGATGTGTACAGCACAGATACGCAGTATTTT. It codes for CASSPVDVYSTDTQYF.

The rearrangement uses TRBV3-1 (or the pseudogene TRBV3-2) and TRBJ1-5, with D hard to call. Trimming left V 0 bases short and J 0 bases short, with 9 bases between. This CDR3 contains 16 residues. Germline V gene sequence: CDR1 LGHDT, CDR2 YNNKEL (reference sequence). CDR3 amino acids: CASSQDQGDSNQPQHF. As DNA, the CDR3 is TGTGCCAGCAGCCAAGATCAAGGAGATAGCAATCAGCCCCAGCATTTT.

The chain combines TRBV6-1 with TRBJ2-3; 11 bases align to TRBD2. Unmatched junction bases numbered 3, after V lost 5 bases and J lost 5 bases. This CDR3 region has 14 residues. The V gene's germline CDR1 is MNHNS and CDR2 SASEGT. This chain's CDR3 is CASSTGLAGDTQYF. Written as DNA, the CDR3 is TGTGCCAGCAGTACCGGACTAGCGGGAGATACGCAGTATTTT.

J is TRBJ2-7 and V is TRBV28; the D is unclear. V dropped 6 bases and J dropped 4 bases, with 4 bases sitting between them. Germline values: CDR1 MDHEN, CDR2 SYDVKM. CDR3 length: 10 residues. This CDR3 is CASSQYEQYF. The CDR3 DNA sequence: TGTGCCAGCAGCCAGTACGAGCAGTACTTC.

The chain is built from TRBV7-9 and TRBJ2-7; 12 positions match TRBD2. The germline CDR1 and CDR2 sequences are SEHNR and FQNEAQ (reference sequence). V gave up 4 bases and J gave up 2 bases; unmatched junction bases: 6. This CDR3 is built from 16 residues. The CDR3 coding sequence is TGTGCCAGCAGCTCCGGGACTAGCGGGCTCCCCTACGAGCAGTACTTC. Its protein product is CASSSGTSGLPYEQYF.

The chain carries TRBV7-8 and TRBJ2-3, with 9 bases fitting TRBD1. Unmatched junction bases numbered 12, after V lost 4 bases and J lost 7 bases. There are 16 residues in the CDR3. CDR1 and CDR2 (germline): SGHVS, FQNEAQ. In DNA, the CDR3 is TGTGCCAGCAGCTCCAGGACAGGGGCTATAACTAATACGCAGTATTTT. Its translation is CASSSRTGAITNTQYF.

The chain uses TRBV15 and TRBJ1-4, with D tentatively TRBD1 (5 bases). The CDR3 has 15 amino acids. V lost 1 base to trimming and J lost 11 bases, with 17 bases between them. Germline-derived CDR1 and CDR2 are LNHNV and YYDKDF (reference sequence). In DNA form, the CDR3 reads TGTGCCACCAGCAGAGGAGACAGACCCAGTACCAAACTGTTTTTT. Its translation is CATSRGDRPSTKLFF.

The genes are TRBV5-1 and TRBJ2-3, with TRBD1 matching 8 bases. V shed 2 bases and J 3 bases; nucleotides not matched to a gene: 5. The CDR3 is 15 residues long. The germline CDR1 and CDR2 sequences are SGHRS and YFSETQ. This CDR3 reads CASSLRTGKTDTQYF. The CDR3 nucleotides are TGCGCCAGCAGCTTACGGACAGGGAAGACAGATACGCAGTATTTT.

The rearrangement joins TRBV27 to TRBJ1-5; 7 positions match TRBD1. The CDR3 extends over 18 amino acids. The J segment lost 4 bases and the V segment lost 4 bases, leaving 16 bases of the junction unmatched. Germline CDR1 reads MNHEY; CDR2 reads SMNVEV (reference sequence). CDR3 bases: TGTGCCAGCAGTTCACAAACCGGGACAGCAATTGGGAATCAGCCCCAGCATTTT. Amino acid sequence: CASSSQTGTAIGNQPQHF.

The J gene is TRBJ1-1, the V gene TRBV7-2, with a weak D call TRBD1 (5 bases). The CDR3 length is 15 residues. The ends were cut back, 1 base at V and 3 bases at J, with 12 bases in the middle. Germline V lookup: CDR1 SGHTA, CDR2 FQGNSA. For the CDR3, the DNA is TGTGCCAGCAGCTTAGGGCGGTCCAGGGACACTGAAGCTTTCTTT. This gives the protein CASSLGRSRDTEAFF. Using reference TRBV7-2 and TRBJ1-1 for the parts outside the CDR3, the full variable domain is GAGVSQSPSNKVTEKGKDVELRCDPISGHTALYWYRQSLGQGLEFLIYFQGNSAPDKSGLPSDRFSAERTGGSVSTLTIQRTQQEDSAVYLCASSLGRSRDTEAFFGQGTRLTVV.